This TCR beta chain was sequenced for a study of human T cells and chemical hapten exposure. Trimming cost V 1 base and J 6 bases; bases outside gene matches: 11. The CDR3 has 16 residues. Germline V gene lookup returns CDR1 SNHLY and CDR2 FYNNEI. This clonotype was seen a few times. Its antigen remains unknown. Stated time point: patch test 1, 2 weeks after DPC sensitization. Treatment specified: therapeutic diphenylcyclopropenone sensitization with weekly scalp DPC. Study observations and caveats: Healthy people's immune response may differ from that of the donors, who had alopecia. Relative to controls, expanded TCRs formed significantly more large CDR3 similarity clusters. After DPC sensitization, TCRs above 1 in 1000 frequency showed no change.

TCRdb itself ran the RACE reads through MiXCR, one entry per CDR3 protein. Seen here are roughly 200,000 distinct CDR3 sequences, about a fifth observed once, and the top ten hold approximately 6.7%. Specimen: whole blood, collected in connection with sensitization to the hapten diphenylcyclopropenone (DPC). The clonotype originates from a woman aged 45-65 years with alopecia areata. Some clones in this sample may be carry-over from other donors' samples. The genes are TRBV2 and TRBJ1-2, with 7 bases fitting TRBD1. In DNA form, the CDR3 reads TGTGCCAGCAGTGAAGAGTTCGGAGGAACAGGGGATGGCTACACCTTC. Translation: CASSEEFGGTGDGYTF.